This entry concerns a single TCR beta chain. The sample comes from a study of blood T cell repertoires in COVID-19. Across the study: The United States, Italy and Spain supplied acute and convalescent COVID-19 samples.

The table came from immunoSEQ multiplex PCR; TCRdb's copy has only in-frame clones and leaves some out. The table shows 210,000 or so clones, with roughly 81% occurring only once. Germline-derived CDR1 and CDR2 are LGHDT and YNNKEL (reference sequence). The CDR3 has 16 amino acids. Trimming removed 0 bases at V and 3 bases at J, with 14 bases between. The TCR was taken from a woman in her 70s with active or convalescent COVID-19. Input material: peripheral blood. The chain combines TRBV3-1 (or the pseudogene TRBV3-2) with TRBJ2-5, with D perhaps TRBD2 (5 bases). This chain's CDR3 is CASSQDSGGRKETQYF. Here the CDR3 DNA reads TGTGCCAGCAGCCAAGATTCAGGAGGCAGGAAAGAGACCCAGTACTTC.